This TCR beta chain was found in a study of blood T cells in healthy people across ages. Germline V gene lookup returns CDR1 SGHTA and CDR2 FQGNSA. Trimming removed 1 base from V and 9 bases from J; junction bases left unmatched: 6. CDR3 length equals 15 residues. Whole-study results and caveats: Researchers judged that diversity estimates from one million T cells fell short of true values. Relative to aged donors, long-lived donors carried more naive CD4+ cells and displayed higher diversity.

A minimum of 6 million PBMCs was isolated per sample. With each sample, at least 6 micrograms of total RNA were extracted. Comment on this clonotype: Its antigen is unknown.

With a J-beta primer mix and a sample-barcoded 5' primer, a second PCR ran about 6 to 11 cycles. MiXCR, run by TCRdb on the 5' RACE reads, gives a single entry per CDR3 protein. The sample includes 590,000 or so distinct CDR3 sequences, about 30% seen only once; the top ten take approximately 15%. The specimen was blood. The clonotype comes from a woman aged 80 or older in good health. This chain connects TRBV7-2 to TRBJ1-5; TRBD1 matches 10 bases. Written as DNA, the CDR3 is TGTGCCAGCAGCTTAGAGGGACAGGGGCTAGGGCCCCAGCATTTT. Residues: CASSLEGQGLGPQHF.